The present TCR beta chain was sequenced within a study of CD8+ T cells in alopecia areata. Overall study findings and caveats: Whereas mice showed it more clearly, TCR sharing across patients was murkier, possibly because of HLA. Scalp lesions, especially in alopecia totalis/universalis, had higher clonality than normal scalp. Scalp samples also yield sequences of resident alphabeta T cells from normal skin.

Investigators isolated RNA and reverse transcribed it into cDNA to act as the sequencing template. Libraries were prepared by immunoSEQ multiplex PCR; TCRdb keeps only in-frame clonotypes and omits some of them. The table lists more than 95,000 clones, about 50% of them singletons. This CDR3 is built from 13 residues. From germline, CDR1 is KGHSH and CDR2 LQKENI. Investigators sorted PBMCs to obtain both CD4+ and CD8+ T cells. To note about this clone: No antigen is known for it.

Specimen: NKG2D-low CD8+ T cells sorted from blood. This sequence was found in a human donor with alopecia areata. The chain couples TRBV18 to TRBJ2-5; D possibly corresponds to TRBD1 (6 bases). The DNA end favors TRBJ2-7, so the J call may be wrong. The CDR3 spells CASSYGQSYEQYF. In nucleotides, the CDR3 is TGTGCCAGCTCATACGGACAGTCCTACGAGCAGTACTTC.